Each of the 7 T cell receptor beta chains below was sequenced from the same sample in a study of blood T cell repertoires in COVID-19. Here immunoSEQ multiplex PCR was the method, and the copy in TCRdb shows in-frame clones only, minus some. The sample records about 190,000 clones, approximately 86% being singletons. The sample was peripheral blood. The receptors derive from a man in his 70s with active or convalescent COVID-19.

V usage is TRBV30 and J usage is TRBJ1-6, with D perhaps matching TRBD1 (6 bases). CDR1 is GTSNPN, CDR2 SVGIG, per germline (reference sequence). There are 14 residues in the CDR3. The ends were cut back, 1 base at V and 4 bases at J, with 8 bases in the middle. The CDR3 nucleotides read TGTGCCTGGAGTGGGACAGCATATAATTCACCCCTCCACTTT. Its protein is CAWSGTAYNSPLHF.

The chain links TRBV6-5 to TRBJ1-2; TRBD1 matches 11 bases. CDR1 is MNHEY, CDR2 SVGAGI, per germline. This CDR3 is 15 amino acids long. With 6 bases clipped from V and 6 bases from J, the junction kept 9 bases outside the gene matches. The CDR3 region is CASRQLRGQGDGYTF. CDR3 DNA sequence: TGTGCCAGCAGACAATTGAGGGGACAGGGGGATGGCTACACCTTC.

The chain combines TRBV10-2 with TRBJ2-3; a possible D gene is TRBD1 (5 bases). This CDR3 is 14 amino acids long. Germline V lookup: CDR1 WSHSY, CDR2 SAAADI. V was shortened by 2 bases and J by 5 bases, with 11 bases between the two germline ends. In DNA, the CDR3 is TGCGCCAGCAGTGAGGGGGCGTTCCGAGATACGCAGTATTTT. It yields the protein CASSEGAFRDTQYF.

The J gene is TRBJ2-1, the V gene TRBV5-1; a weak D match, TRBD2 (5 bases). Germline CDR1 and CDR2: SGHRS and YFSETQ. The V end was cut by 1 base, the J end by 0 bases, with 8 bases between. This CDR3 has 15 residues. The DNA for the CDR3 is TGCGCCAGCAGCTTGACAGCGGTCTCCTACAATGAGCAGTTCTTC. Translation gives CASSLTAVSYNEQFF.

J is TRBJ1-3 and V is TRBV28; a possible D gene is TRBD1 (5 bases). The germline gives CDR1 MDHEN, CDR2 SYDVKM. The ends were cut back, 4 bases at V and 8 bases at J, with 21 bases in the middle. The CDR3 totals 16 residues. The CDR3 here is CASSSRQGLNLDTIYF. The CDR3 DNA reads as TGTGCCAGCAGTTCTCGGCAGGGTCTAAACCTGGACACCATATATTTT.

The chain combines TRBV2 with TRBJ1-1; 7 bases line up with TRBD1. V trimming: 6 bases; J trimming: 1 base; junction bases outside the gene matches: 11. Germline CDR1 SNHLY, CDR2 FYNNEI. The CDR3 covers 16 residues. For the CDR3, the DNA is TGTGCCAGCAGGCCCTATTCCGGGACAGCGAACACTGAAGCTTTCTTT. Its translation is CASRPYSGTANTEAFF.

This rearrangement joins TRBV6-2 or TRBV6-3 to TRBJ1-1, with D maybe TRBD1 (5 bases). CDR3 size: 14 residues. Germline values: CDR1 MNHEY, CDR2 SVGEGT. V dropped 0 bases and J dropped 6 bases, with 11 bases sitting between them. The CDR3 is CASSYSDNRPEAFF. CDR3 nucleotides: TGTGCCAGCAGTTACTCGGACAATAGGCCTGAAGCTTTCTTT.